This is a list of T cell receptor beta chains from one sample in a study of T cell changes during pregnancy in multiple sclerosis. The repertoire was sequenced with immunoSEQ multiplex PCR; TCRdb's copy has only in-frame clones and lacks some. This sample has 35,000 to 55,000 clones, with roughly 92% found just once. Sequenced sample: peripheral blood. Receptors originate from a female donor with multiple sclerosis, enrolled in a pregnancy study. The CDR3 runs from the conserved cysteine through the conserved F or W. The D gene is left open where the match is weak. Size is stated for part of the rows, as once, few or many counts, or as a class when the clone is expanded.

v_gene	abundance	j_gene	len	d_gene	CDR3aa	CDR3nt
TRBV19	-	TRBJ2-2	12	-	CASRSRPGELFF	TGTGCCAGTAGGAGCAGGCCCGGGGAGCTGTTTTTT
TRBV4-1	-	TRBJ2-5	14	-	CASSQSGIGETQYF	TGCGCCAGCAGCCAATCAGGGATAGGAGAGACCCAGTACTTC
TRBV7-9	-	TRBJ2-1	15	-	CASSHLIPGLNEQFF	TGTGCCAGCAGCCACCTGATTCCGGGGCTGAATGAGCAGTTCTTC
TRBV29-1	-	TRBJ2-1	13	-	CSACATSYNEQFF	TGCAGCGCTTGCGCGACATCCTACAATGAGCAGTTCTTC
TRBV28	once	TRBJ2-6	15	-	CASSTGFPGANVLTF	TGTGCCAGCAGTACAGGGTTCCCTGGGGCCAACGTCCTGACTTTC
TRBV5-6	once	TRBJ2-7	16	TRBD2	CASSLRAGTLSYEQYF	TGTGCCAGCAGCTTACGAGCGGGAACCCTCTCCTACGAGCAGTACTTC
TRBV2	-	TRBJ2-1	14	-	CASSVEQTYNEQFF	TGTGCCAGCAGTGTAGAACAGACCTACAATGAGCAGTTCTTC
TRBV5-1	-	TRBJ2-7	15	TRBD2	CASSGGAGGTYEQYF	TGCGCCAGCAGCGGGGGCGCGGGAGGGACCTACGAGCAGTACTTC
TRBV28	-	TRBJ2-7	14	-	CASSTQSRSYEQYF	TGTGCCAGCAGTACACAGTCGCGCTCCTACGAGCAGTACTTC
TRBV28	-	TRBJ2-7	16	-	CASTLSGDRGGYEQYF	TGTGCCAGCACCCTTTCGGGGGACAGAGGGGGATACGAGCAGTACTTC
TRBV6-1	-	TRBJ2-3	15	-	CASSESQLSTDTQYF	TGTGCCAGCAGTGAATCCCAACTAAGCACAGATACGCAGTATTTT
TRBV30	-	TRBJ2-7	12	-	CAWSLPLAEQYF	TGTGCCTGGAGTCTTCCACTAGCCGAGCAGTACTTC
TRBV18	-	TRBJ1-5	15	-	CASSPRTNSNQPQHF	TGTGCCAGCTCACCAAGGACAAACAGCAATCAGCCCCAGCATTTT
TRBV5-4	-	TRBJ1-1	15	-	CASTLPGGSGTEAFF	TGTGCCAGCACCCTCCCGGGTGGAAGTGGCACTGAAGCTTTCTTT
TRBV6-5	-	TRBJ2-7	13	-	CASSAGAFYEQYF	TGTGCCAGCAGTGCCGGGGCCTTCTACGAGCAGTACTTC
TRBV25-1	-	TRBJ2-3	15	TRBD2	CASSPGLAATDTQYF	TGTGCCAGCAGCCCGGGACTAGCGGCTACAGATACGCAGTATTTT
TRBV21-1	-	TRBJ1-2	17	-	CASSKRLVPGLVYGYTF	TGTGCCAGCAGCAAAAGGTTGGTCCCGGGACTAGTCTATGGCTACACCTTC
TRBV4-1	once	TRBJ2-3	17	TRBD1	CASSQDTGTGSTDTQYF	TGCGCCAGCAGCCAAGATACTGGGACAGGGTCCACAGATACGCAGTATTTT
TRBV5-1	-	TRBJ2-7	16	TRBD1	CASSLTSGQGNYEQYF	TGCGCCAGCAGCTTGACCTCGGGACAGGGTAACTACGAGCAGTACTTC
TRBV28	-	TRBJ2-1	18	TRBD1	CASSSDRQGRLRGNEQFF	TGTGCCAGCAGTTCCGATAGACAGGGGCGGCTTAGAGGCAATGAGCAGTTCTTC
TRBV5-4	-	TRBJ2-3	14	-	CASSLEQITDTQYF	TGTGCCAGCAGCTTAGAACAGATCACAGATACGCAGTATTTT
TRBV7-9	-	TRBJ2-1	16	-	CASSPNGGGSYNEQFF	TGTGCCAGCAGCCCAAACGGGGGAGGCTCCTACAATGAGCAGTTCTTC
TRBV18	-	TRBJ2-7	14	TRBD1	CASSPLGQGDEQYF	TGTGCCAGCTCACCCCTAGGACAGGGTGACGAGCAGTACTTC